The 27 T cell receptor beta chains given below trace back to one sample, sequenced in a study of OX40 agonist ivuxolimab in advanced cancers. Assay: immunoSEQ multiplex PCR; the TCRdb copy retains only in-frame clones and omits some. The data show over 15,000 clones, about two thirds seen once. The sample was CD4+ or CD8+ T cells sorted from blood, taken in a trial of the OX40 agonist ivuxolimab. Receptors were obtained from an adult with an advanced solid tumor such as melanoma, head and neck, liver or kidney cancer.

This chain uses TRBV19 with TRBJ2-1; 9 bases line up with TRBD2. Germline trimming cut 5 bases from V and 2 bases from J; bases unmatched to any gene: 13. This CDR3 comprises 18 residues. Per germline, CDR1 LNHDA and CDR2 SQIVND (reference sequence). The CDR3 DNA reads as TGTGCCAGTAGTGTAGGACTTAGCGGGGGTTCTCCCTACAATGAGCAGTTCTTC. This encodes CASSVGLSGGSPYNEQFF.

The chain uses TRBV9 and TRBJ1-6; 7 bases line up with TRBD1. The CDR3 is 14 amino acids. Germline V CDR1 and CDR2: SGDLS, YYNGEE. With 3 bases clipped from V and 7 bases from J, the junction kept 4 bases outside the gene matches. Here the CDR3 DNA reads TGTGCCAGCAGCGAGGGCAGGGGGAATTCACCCCTCCACTTT. Protein sequence: CASSEGRGNSPLHF.

This clone was counted a single time. The rearrangement uses TRBV2 and TRBJ1-2; no reliable D call. Germline V gene data show CDR1 as SNHLY and CDR2 as FYNNEI. The CDR3 runs to 13 residues. The V gene lost 7 bases and the J gene lost 2 bases, with 11 bases spanning the gap. CDR3 region: CASTPGKNYGYTF. The CDR3 DNA follows: TGTGCCAGCACACCCGGGAAGAACTATGGCTACACCTTC.

V and J are TRBV2 and TRBJ1-3, with 8 bases aligning to TRBD1. Unmatched junction bases numbered 8, after V lost 5 bases and J lost 2 bases. The CDR3 has 16 residues. CDR1 and CDR2 (germline): SNHLY, FYNNEI. CDR3 in DNA: TGTGCCAGCAGTATCGGACAGGGCGGTACTGGAAACACCATATATTTT. It encodes CASSIGQGGTGNTIYF.

As to this clone: At one boundary the junction diverges from the germline segment, which might be a read error. The rearrangement joins TRBV11-3 to TRBJ2-3, with D possibly TRBD2 on 7 matching bases. Germline lookup yields CDR1 SGHNT and CDR2 YENEEA. The CDR3 loop spans 17 amino acids. The CDR3 sequence: CASSPRRGGHSTGTQYF. The CDR3 region has the DNA TGTGCCAGCAGTCCTAGGAGGGGGGGCCATAGCACAGGTACGCAGTATTTT. Complete variable domain (other parts from reference TRBV11-3 and TRBJ2-3): EAGVVQSPRYKIIEKKQPVAFWCNPISGHNTLYWYLQNLGQGPELLIRYENEEAVDDSQLPKDRFSAERLKGVDSTLKIQPAELGDSAVYLCASSPRRGGHSTGTQYFGPGTRLTVL.

This chain links TRBV28 with TRBJ2-3; 10 bases are a match to TRBD2. V trimming: 2 bases; J trimming: 1 base; junction bases outside the gene matches: 3. The CDR3 length is 16 residues. Germline CDR1 is MDHEN and CDR2 is SYDVKM. CDR3 nucleotide sequence: TGTGCCAGCAGTTTACTAGCGGGGGAGGGCACAGATACGCAGTATTTT. Translating gives CASSLLAGEGTDTQYF.

CDR3 sequence (DNA): TGTGCCAGCAGCGGAAGGGACATTCTCTACGAGCAGTACTTC. The encoded protein is CASSGRDILYEQYF. This chain links TRBV11-3 with TRBJ2-7, with D tentatively TRBD1 (6 bases). The CDR3 loop spans 14 amino acids. Germline V gene lookup returns CDR1 SGHNT and CDR2 YENEEA. V was cut by 5 bases and J by 3 bases, with 14 bases left in between.

The chain recombines TRBV7-8 with TRBJ2-1; D is perhaps TRBD1 (5 bases). The CDR3 totals 15 residues. CDR1 is SGHVS and CDR2 is FQNEAQ in the germline V gene. The V end was cut by 2 bases, the J end by 6 bases, with 14 bases between. The CDR3 DNA follows: TGTGCCAGCAGCTTACGAGACAGTCTATTCAATGAGCAGTTCTTC. Its translation is CASSLRDSLFNEQFF.

The chain has TRBV4-3 and TRBJ1-3, with D tentatively TRBD1 (5 bases). CDR1 LGHNA and CDR2 YSLEER come from the germline V gene. V shed 0 bases and J shed 7 bases, with 13 bases lying between them. This CDR3 has 15 amino acids. The CDR3 reads CASSQEGVPGNTIYF. CDR3 in DNA: TGCGCCAGCAGCCAAGAAGGGGTCCCGGGTAACACCATATATTTT.

Worth noting for this clone: This CDR3 is also generated by other DNA sequences in the sample. The chain combines TRBV2 with TRBJ2-7; no clear D gene. Germline lookup yields CDR1 SNHLY and CDR2 FYNNEI. Trimming removed 6 bases from V and 4 bases from J, with 13 bases in between. The CDR3 has 13 residues. Written as DNA, the CDR3 is TGTGCCAGCAGGCCCCCGGAACCATACGAGCAGTACTTC. It specifies CASRPPEPYEQYF.

The chain uses TRBV6-5 and TRBJ2-7; 7 positions agree with TRBD2. The ends lost 8 bases at V and 7 bases at J; junction bases unmatched: 5. This CDR3 is 11 amino acids long. The germline V gene encodes CDR1 MNHEY and CDR2 SVGAGI. This CDR3 reads CASGGGGEQYF. The CDR3, as DNA: TGTGCCAGCGGCGGGGGAGGGGAGCAGTACTTC.

This clone was seen only a few times. This chain links TRBV7-1 with TRBJ2-2, with D tentatively TRBD1 (6 bases). TRBV7-1 is classed as an ORF, of uncertain function. Trimming removed 6 bases from V and 0 bases from J, with 11 bases in between. This CDR3 has 15 residues. CDR3 region: CASSLQGTNTGELFF. The CDR3 DNA is TGTGCCAGCAGTCTACAGGGAACGAACACCGGGGAGCTGTTTTTT.

The chain recombines TRBV6-5 with TRBJ1-1; a possible D gene is TRBD1 (6 bases). The CDR3 length is 13 residues. Trimming shortened V by 6 bases and J by 1 base, and 9 bases separated the two germline ends. Germline V gives CDR1 MNHEY, CDR2 SVGAGI. This CDR3 reads CASSPGQNTEAFF. Here the CDR3 DNA reads TGTGCCAGCAGCCCGGGACAGAACACTGAAGCTTTCTTT.

A few counts support this clone. The chain recombines TRBV28 with TRBJ2-1; 12 positions match TRBD2. CDR1 and CDR2 from the germline V gene are MDHEN and SYDVKM. With 6 bases clipped from V and 4 bases from J, the junction kept 4 bases outside the gene matches. The CDR3 covers 15 residues. The CDR3 here is CASRTLAGGYNEQFF. CDR3 DNA: TGTGCCAGCAGGACACTAGCGGGGGGATACAATGAGCAGTTCTTC.

The CDR3: CASTHNRVQPQHF. The CDR3 DNA reads TGTGCCAGTACTCATAACAGGGTTCAGCCCCAGCATTTT. The J gene is TRBJ1-5, the V gene TRBV19; possible D gene TRBD1, 6 bases. This CDR3 has 13 residues. The germline V and J ends were trimmed by 7 bases and 6 bases, with 13 bases remaining between them. From germline, CDR1 is LNHDA and CDR2 SQIVND (reference sequence).

V usage is TRBV19 and J usage is TRBJ1-1; possible D gene TRBD1, 5 bases. The CDR3 sequence is 15 residues long. V dropped 3 bases and J dropped 0 bases, with 11 bases sitting between them. CDR1 and CDR2 (germline): LNHDA, SQIVND (reference sequence). The CDR3 protein is CASSMGLTLNTEAFF. Written as DNA, the CDR3 is TGTGCCAGTAGTATGGGACTGACCCTGAACACTGAAGCTTTCTTT.

The rearrangement links TRBV10-3 to TRBJ1-1; 7 bases map to TRBD1. This CDR3 has 18 residues. V was clipped by 2 bases and J by 0 bases; unmatched bases: 12. Germline lookup yields CDR1 ENHRY and CDR2 SYGVKD. The CDR3 nucleotides read TGTGCCATCAGTGAGAGATTGGGGGGAGGGGGCATGAACACTGAAGCTTTCTTT. Translation gives CAISERLGGGGMNTEAFF.

V usage is TRBV6-4 and J usage is TRBJ2-6; maybe TRBD1 (5 bases). CDR3 length: 15 residues. V was cut by 5 bases and J by 5 bases, with 13 bases left in between. Germline V lookup: CDR1 MRHNA, CDR2 SNTAGT. CDR3 sequence reads: CASSYRPLRANVLTF. CDR3 DNA sequence: TGTGCCAGCAGTTACAGGCCGTTAAGGGCCAACGTCCTGACTTTC.

The chain joins TRBV27 to TRBJ2-7, with 10 bases that match TRBD1. CDR1 and CDR2 from the germline V gene are MNHEY and SMNVEV (reference sequence). The CDR3 extends over 14 amino acids. After removal of 7 bases from V and 2 bases from J, the junction contained 5 bases not matched to a gene. DNA of the CDR3: TGTGCCAGCACCCGGACAGGGGGGACCTACGAGCAGTACTTC. Protein: CASTRTGGTYEQYF.

The chain is built from TRBV5-6 and TRBJ2-2; D may be TRBD2 (6 bases). V lost 3 bases and J 3 bases, leaving 18 bases between the germline ends. Germline values: CDR1 SGHDT, CDR2 YYEEEE. There are 17 residues in the CDR3. The CDR3 sequence: CASSYRPLGGDTGELFF. For the CDR3, the DNA is TGTGCCAGCAGCTATCGGCCATTGGGCGGGGACACCGGGGAGCTGTTTTTT.

J is TRBJ2-3 and V is TRBV10-3, with D possibly being TRBD2 (7 bases). Germline V gene lookup returns CDR1 ENHRY and CDR2 SYGVKD. With 10 bases removed from V and 8 bases from J, the gap between germline ends came to 16 bases. This CDR3 region has 12 residues. The CDR3 DNA reads as TGTGCCACCTGGAGGGGAGGGGGTACGCAGTATTTT. This gives the protein CATWRGGGTQYF.

The rearrangement uses TRBV6-1 and TRBJ2-1; 9 nucleotides line up with TRBD1. CDR1 is MNHNS and CDR2 is SASEGT in the germline V gene. The CDR3 is 15 amino acids. V gave up 4 bases and J gave up 8 bases; unmatched junction bases: 9. CDR3: CASSAPGQGIDEQFF. The CDR3 region has the DNA TGTGCCAGCAGTGCACCGGGACAGGGTATCGATGAGCAGTTCTTC.

The chain recombines TRBV11-3 with TRBJ1-1, with 7 bases lining up with TRBD1. Losses at the gene ends were 2 bases for V and 11 bases for J; bases not matched to a gene: 2. Germline CDR1 reads SGHNT; CDR2 reads YENEEA. The CDR3 contains 11 residues. The CDR3 nucleotides are TGTGCCAGCAGCTTAAACAGGGGTGCTTTCTTT. It translates to CASSLNRGAFF.

V and J are TRBV27 and TRBJ2-1; 10 bases agree with TRBD2. J gave up 4 bases and V 0 bases, and 0 bases lay outside the gene matches. The CDR3 consists of 15 residues. Germline CDR1 is MNHEY and CDR2 is SMNVEV (reference sequence). CDR3 loop: CASSLSSGGYNEQFF. Here the CDR3 DNA reads TGTGCCAGCAGTTTATCTAGCGGGGGGTACAATGAGCAGTTCTTC.

This chain links TRBV21-1 with TRBJ2-1; TRBD2, as called in the table, went unchecked against the DNA. TRBV21-1 is a recognized pseudogene. This CDR3 spans 22 amino acids. The CDR3 coding sequence is TGTGCCAGCAGCCCCCAAGGGGGACTAGCGGGGGGCCCCTACAGCTCCTACAATGAGCAGTTCTTC. It is translated as CASSPQGGLAGGPYSSYNEQFF.

J is TRBJ2-5 and V is TRBV11-1, with TRBD2 identical over 13 bases. Germline-derived CDR1 and CDR2 are SGHAT and FQDESV (reference sequence). CDR3 length equals 17 residues. V shed 6 bases and J 1 base; nucleotides not matched to a gene: 8. The CDR3 is CASSSGLAGRTQETQYF. The CDR3 nucleotides are TGTGCCAGCAGTTCGGGACTAGCGGGGCGAACCCAAGAGACCCAGTACTTC.

The V gene is TRBV6-1, the J gene TRBJ2-5, with 10 bases fitting TRBD2. The J call is uncertain, as TRBJ2-7 better fits the DNA end. In germline, CDR1 is MNHNS, CDR2 SASEGT. This CDR3 is 14 amino acids long. This chain's CDR3 is CAAAVAGGGYEQYF. CDR3 nucleotide sequence: TGTGCCGCCGCGGTAGCGGGGGGTGGGTACGAGCAGTACTTC.